What follows describes a single T cell receptor (beta chain). The target antigen is unknown. The PCR made use of 60 Vbeta and 13 Jbeta primers. The repertoire was sequenced with immunoSEQ multiplex PCR; TCRdb's copy has only in-frame clones and lacks some. Of some 190,000 clones detected, approximately 87% appear once; the ten largest clones hold over 1%. This specimen belongs to a study of cytomegalovirus exposure and HLA in healthy donors. Study at large: Earlier, 100 million to 130 million unique TCR beta sequences were recovered from about 179 million T cells by an analysis. Early released data comprised about 90 million unique TCRs from HLA-typed donors. Notes on the study in general: Cytomegalovirus association was assigned to under 200 TCR beta chains. Some highly shared sequence variants likely arose as a pipeline artifact.

Sequencing was done on a sample of PBMCs. This clonotype originated in a man in his thirties or forties in good health and CMV-seronegative.

The CDR3: CASNERPRLAGRTDTQYF. The CDR3 bases are TGTGCCAGCAACGAAAGACCGCGACTAGCGGGACGCACAGATACGCAGTATTTT. This chain uses TRBV21-1 with TRBJ2-3; the table's TRBD2 call for D was not verified on the DNA. TRBV21-1 is a pseudogene locus. The CDR3 contains 18 residues.